This T cell receptor beta chain was found in a study of T cell responses to AZD1222 COVID-19 vaccine. Study context: The analysis combined second doses at about 4 or about 12 weeks.

The method was immunoSEQ multiplex PCR; TCRdb's version includes in-frame clones alone and lacks a portion of them. The sample has about 130,000 clones; roughly 90% are singletons. CDR1 and CDR2 (germline): LGHDT, YNNKEL (reference sequence). There are 14 residues in the CDR3. V lost 1 base, J lost 7 bases, and 10 bases lay in between. Findings and caveats of the study: White British ancestry dominated among donors, who included more females, and clonal diversity was possibly underestimated. Spike was spanned by vaccine-associated CD4 TCRs, which were dominant at 160-218 and 743-854.

Points on this clone: Its antigen is not identified.

The sample was peripheral blood, taken on day 0 of AZD1222 vaccination. The chain carries TRBV3-1 (or the pseudogene TRBV3-2) and TRBJ1-4, with a tentative D call TRBD1 (6 bases). This receptor was taken from an adult in good health. CDR3 sequence (DNA): TGTGCCAGCAGCCAAGTAGGGGGAGGTGAAAAACTGTTTTTT. This sequence encodes CASSQVGGGEKLFF.